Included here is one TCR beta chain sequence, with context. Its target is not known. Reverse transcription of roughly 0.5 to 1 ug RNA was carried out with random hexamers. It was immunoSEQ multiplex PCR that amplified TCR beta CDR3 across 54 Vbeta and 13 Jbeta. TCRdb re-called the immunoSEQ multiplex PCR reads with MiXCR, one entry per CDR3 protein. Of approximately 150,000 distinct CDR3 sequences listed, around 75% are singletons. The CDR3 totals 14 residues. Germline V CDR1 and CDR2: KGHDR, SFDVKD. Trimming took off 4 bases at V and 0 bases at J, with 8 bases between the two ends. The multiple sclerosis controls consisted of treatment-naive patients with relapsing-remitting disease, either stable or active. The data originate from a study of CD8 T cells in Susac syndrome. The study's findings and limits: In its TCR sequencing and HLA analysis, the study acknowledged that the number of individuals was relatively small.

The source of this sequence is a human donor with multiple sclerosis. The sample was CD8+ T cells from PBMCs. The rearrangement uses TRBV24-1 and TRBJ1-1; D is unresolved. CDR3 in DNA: TGTGCCACCAGTGAGGCAGGAATGAACACTGAAGCTTTCTTT. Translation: CATSEAGMNTEAFF.